This T cell receptor beta chain was recovered during a study of T-cell reconstitution after alpha-beta-depleted transplantation in children. Molecular barcoding with unique molecular identifiers was used for the TCRbeta library. TCRdb reprocessed the PCR reads with MiXCR, giving one entry per CDR3 protein. This sample has around 700,000 distinct CDR3 sequences; about an eighth occur once, and the top ten carry 0.79%. Germline V gene sequence: CDR1 SQVTM, CDR2 ANQGSEA. V was clipped by 6 bases and J by 4 bases; unmatched bases: 11. The CDR3 is made up of 16 amino acids. This clonotype has a count of ten or more. The antigen is undetermined. Notes on the study in general: It was newly produced T cells that mostly accounted for T-cell counts and diversity one year after transplant. Alpha-beta T cells present about two months after transplant were reported to originate from several hundred expanded graft clones. In some patients, recipient T cells and intrathymic progenitors surviving conditioning explained high day-60 diversity.

The sequence was obtained from a girl aged 2 to 10 with congenital amegakaryocytic thrombocytopenia, due to receive a stem cell transplant. The source material was PBMCs, sampled before TCRalphabeta/CD19-depleted stem cell transplant. The V gene is TRBV29-1, the J gene TRBJ2-3; 12 positions agree with TRBD2. The CDR3 region is CSVATSGRVMADTQYF. CDR3 nucleotide sequence: TGCAGCGTCGCGACTAGCGGGAGAGTTATGGCAGATACGCAGTATTTT.